These 26 T cell receptor beta chains came from one sample sequenced in a study of OX40 agonist ivuxolimab in advanced cancers. The method was immunoSEQ multiplex PCR; TCRdb's version includes in-frame clones alone and lacks a portion of them. This table holds 73,000 or so clones, 92% found once. The specimen was CD4+ or CD8+ T cells sorted from blood, collected in a trial of the OX40 agonist ivuxolimab. The receptors here all came from an adult with an advanced solid tumor such as melanoma, head and neck, liver or kidney cancer.

The V call is TRBV18, the J call TRBJ1-5; D not resolved. Germline CDR1 reads KGHSH; CDR2 reads LQKENI. CDR3 length: 13 amino acids. V lost 6 bases and J 8 bases, leaving 14 bases between the germline ends. CDR3: CASSPPPPEPQHF. The DNA for the CDR3 is TGTGCCAGCTCCCCTCCCCCCCCAGAGCCCCAGCATTTT.

V usage is TRBV19 and J usage is TRBJ2-7; 12 nucleotides align to TRBD1. Looked up from germline, CDR1 is LNHDA and CDR2 is SQIVND (reference sequence). V was pared by 4 bases and J by 4 bases, with 8 bases of the junction left unmatched. The CDR3 totals 16 residues. CDR3 loop: CASSKGSGQGAYEQYF. The DNA of the CDR3 is TGTGCCAGTAGTAAAGGTTCGGGACAGGGGGCGTACGAGCAGTACTTC.

This chain joins TRBV4-3 and TRBJ2-7; 7 positions match TRBD1. The germline CDR1 and CDR2 sequences are LGHNA and YSLEER. V lost 1 base, J lost 5 bases, and 11 bases stayed unmatched. The CDR3 covers 16 residues. CDR3 sequence (DNA): TGCGCCAGCAGCCAAGGGGTCGCAGGGGGAATCGACGAGCAGTACTTC. It encodes CASSQGVAGGIDEQYF.

This chain joins TRBV27 and TRBJ2-1; no reliable D call. V was shortened by 6 bases and J by 0 bases, with 15 bases between the two germline ends. This CDR3 comprises 16 residues. Germline V CDR1 and CDR2: MNHEY, SMNVEV (reference sequence). CDR3 loop: CASSPGRVSSYNEQFF. In DNA, the CDR3 is TGTGCCAGCAGCCCTGGTCGGGTGAGCTCCTACAATGAGCAGTTCTTC.

This clone was detected once. V is TRBV12-5 and J is TRBJ2-5, with D uncertain. The CDR3 runs to 12 residues. From germline, CDR1 is LGHNT and CDR2 FRNRAP. V lost 0 bases, J lost 5 bases, and 4 bases lay in between. DNA of the CDR3: TGTGCTAGTGGTTTGGTATCTGAGACCCAGTACTTC. Residues: CASGLVSETQYF. Full variable domain (outside the CDR3, taken from reference TRBV12-5 and TRBJ2-5): DARVTQTPRHKVTEMGQEVTMRCQPILGHNTVFWYRQTMMQGLELLAYFRNRAPLDDSGMPKDRFSAEMPDATLATLKIQPSEPRDSAVYFCASGLVSETQYFGPGTRLLVL.

This clone is a singleton in its sample. The chain is built from TRBV13 and TRBJ2-7, with D perhaps matching TRBD2 (6 bases). Trimming took 6 bases from V and 6 from J, leaving 21 bases between them. The germline CDR1 and CDR2 sequences are PRHDT and FYEKMQ (reference sequence). This CDR3 has 15 amino acids. CDR3 protein: CASSEFGTSRGEQYF. DNA for the CDR3: TGTGCCAGCAGTGAATTTGGGACTTCGCGAGGCGAGCAGTACTTC. The full variable domain, its missing parts supplied by reference TRBV13 and TRBJ2-7, is AAGVIQSPRHLIKEKRETATLKCYPIPRHDTVYWYQQGPGQDPQFLISFYEKMQSDKGSIPDRFSAQQFSDYHSELNMSSLELGDSALYFCASSEFGTSRGEQYFGPGTRLTVT.

This chain connects TRBV4-1 to TRBJ2-7, with 9 bases aligning to TRBD1. The CDR3 has 16 residues. Per the germline V gene, CDR1 is MGHRA and CDR2 is YSYEKL. The J segment lost 4 bases and the V segment lost 6 bases, leaving 13 bases of the junction unmatched. The CDR3 here is CASRQLLTGGTYEQYF. The CDR3 region has the DNA TGCGCCAGCAGGCAACTACTGACAGGGGGTACTTACGAGCAGTACTTC.

The chain couples TRBV19 to TRBJ2-1; either TRBD1 or TRBD2 may supply D (5 bases each). The CDR3 sequence is 14 residues long. Looked up from germline, CDR1 is LNHDA and CDR2 is SQIVND (reference sequence). V shed 10 bases and J shed 0 bases, with 13 bases lying between them. The CDR3 bases are TGTGCCACTACCGGGACCAGCTCCTACAATGAGCAGTTCTTC. This encodes CATTGTSSYNEQFF. Filled out from reference TRBV19 and TRBJ2-1, the complete variable domain reads DGGITQSPKYLFRKEGQNVTLSCEQNLNHDAMYWYRQDPGQGLRLIYYSQIVNDFQKGDIAEGYSVSREKKESFPLTVTSAQKNPTAFYLCATTGTSSYNEQFFGPGTRLTVL.

The V gene is TRBV5-1, the J gene TRBJ1-1; D not resolved. Germline V gives CDR1 SGHRS, CDR2 YFSETQ. There are 14 residues in the CDR3. Trimming took 1 base from V and 7 from J, leaving 14 bases between them. As DNA, the CDR3 is TGCGCCAGCAGCTTGTTGAGTAGGGTGAATGAAGCTTTCTTT. Its protein is CASSLLSRVNEAFF.

The rearrangement links TRBV7-6 to TRBJ1-5; TRBD1 aligns across 7 bases. The junction had 6 bases not matched to a gene; V was cut back by 5 bases and J by 5 bases. CDR1 is SGHVS, CDR2 FNYEAQ, per germline. The CDR3 is made up of 14 amino acids. The CDR3 loop reads CASSQGDRDQPQHF. The DNA of the CDR3 is TGTGCCAGCAGCCAAGGGGACAGAGATCAGCCCCAGCATTTT. Together with reference TRBV7-6 and TRBJ1-5, the CDR3 gives the full variable domain: GAGVSQSPRYKVTKRGQDVALRCDPISGHVSLYWYRQALGQGPEFLTYFNYEAQQDKSGLPNDRFSAERPEGSISTLTIQRTEQRDSAMYRCASSQGDRDQPQHFGDGTRLSIL.

This chain links TRBV7-9 with TRBJ1-1; D is uncertain. Trimming took off 5 bases at V and 7 bases at J, with 11 bases between the two ends. The germline gives CDR1 SEHNR, CDR2 FQNEAQ (reference sequence). CDR3 length equals 12 residues. CDR3 coding DNA: TGTGCCAGCAGCGTCTCCCCCAGTGAAGCTTTCTTT. Its protein is CASSVSPSEAFF.

The chain carries TRBV12-5 and TRBJ1-4, with D maybe TRBD1 (6 bases). Germline V gene data show CDR1 as LGHNT and CDR2 as FRNRAP. The CDR3 sequence is 13 residues long. Trimming took off 6 bases at V and 4 bases at J, with 9 bases between the two ends. The CDR3 DNA reads as TGTGCTAGTGGCTCGGACAGTAATGAAAAACTGTTTTTT. It yields the protein CASGSDSNEKLFF.

V gene TRBV4-1 combines with J gene TRBJ1-2, with 8 nucleotides matching TRBD1. The CDR3 has 17 residues. The germline V gene has CDR1 MGHRA and CDR2 YSYEKL. With 3 bases clipped from V and 4 bases from J, the junction kept 13 bases outside the gene matches. The DNA of the CDR3 is TGCGCCAGCAGCCAGGAAGCAGGGGGCGCGGGCCTCTATGGCTACACCTTC. Protein: CASSQEAGGAGLYGYTF.

The J gene is TRBJ1-4, the V gene TRBV18; a possible D gene is TRBD1 (5 bases). This CDR3 has 13 residues. Trimming took 2 bases from V and 6 from J, leaving 7 bases between them. The germline V gene encodes CDR1 KGHSH and CDR2 LQKENI. The chain's CDR3 is CASSPGTHEKLFF. The CDR3, as DNA: TGTGCCAGCTCACCAGGGACGCATGAAAAACTGTTTTTT. Filled out from reference TRBV18 and TRBJ1-4, the complete variable domain reads NAGVMQNPRHLVRRRGQEARLRCSPMKGHSHVYWYRQLPEEGLKFMVYLQKENIIDESGMPKERFSAEFPKEGPSILRIQQVVRGDSAAYFCASSPGTHEKLFFGSGTQLSVL.

This clone has just one count. J is TRBJ1-1 and V is TRBV7-9; D remains ambiguous. V was cut by 5 bases and J by 1 base, with 5 bases left in between. The CDR3 is 12 residues long. Germline CDR1 reads SEHNR; CDR2 reads FQNEAQ (reference sequence). CDR3 nucleotides: TGTGCCAGCAGCCAGGCGAACACTGAAGCTTTCTTT. Translated: CASSQANTEAFF.

V usage is TRBV7-8 and J usage is TRBJ1-1; no firm D call. CDR1 is SGHVS, CDR2 FQNEAQ, per germline. V was cut by 1 base and J by 0 bases, with 12 bases left in between. The CDR3 length is 16 residues. The CDR3: CASSLDGGNMNTEAFF. The CDR3 nucleotides read TGTGCCAGCAGCTTAGATGGCGGGAACATGAACACTGAAGCTTTCTTT.

V is TRBV6-1 and J is TRBJ2-1; D tentatively reads TRBD1 or TRBD2 (5 bases each). With 4 bases removed from V and 8 bases from J, the gap between germline ends came to 15 bases. This CDR3 has 14 residues. Germline values: CDR1 MNHNS, CDR2 SASEGT. In DNA, the CDR3 is TGTGCCAGCAGTGTCCGGGACCCGATGGATGAGCAGTTCTTC. Amino acid sequence: CASSVRDPMDEQFF.

V is TRBV7-8 and J is TRBJ2-1; D gene uncertain. Germline V gives CDR1 SGHVS, CDR2 FQNEAQ. CDR3 length: 17 amino acids. V lost 0 bases to trimming and J lost 0 bases, with 12 bases between them. CDR3 region: CASSLAGSFSSYNEQFF. Here the CDR3 DNA reads TGTGCCAGCAGCTTAGCGGGCTCTTTCAGCTCCTACAATGAGCAGTTCTTC.

V usage is TRBV7-9 and J usage is TRBJ1-2; D unresolved. Per the germline V gene, CDR1 is SEHNR and CDR2 is FQNEAQ (reference sequence). The CDR3 covers 13 residues. V was cut by 1 base and J by 6 bases, with 9 bases left in between. The CDR3, as DNA: TGTGCCAGCAGCTTAGATGAGTACCATGGCTACACCTTC. It yields the protein CASSLDEYHGYTF.

V is TRBV5-4 and J is TRBJ2-5, with 7 positions matching TRBD2. The CDR3 sequence is 16 residues long. The junction had 10 bases not matched to a gene; V was cut back by 0 bases and J by 5 bases. Per the germline V gene, CDR1 is SGHNT and CDR2 is YYREEE (reference sequence). The CDR3: CASSLEPGLPRETQYF. Written as DNA, the CDR3 is TGTGCCAGCAGCTTGGAGCCGGGACTACCACGGGAGACCCAGTACTTC.

The V call is TRBV11-2, the J call TRBJ2-1, with 13 bases fitting TRBD2. CDR3 length: 16 residues. The J segment lost 9 bases and the V segment lost 5 bases, leaving 10 bases of the junction unmatched. Germline lookup yields CDR1 SGHAT and CDR2 FQNNGV. The CDR3 loop reads CASSRLAGGPSLEQFF. For the CDR3, the DNA is TGTGCCAGCAGCAGACTAGCGGGGGGCCCCTCGCTTGAGCAGTTCTTC.

V usage is TRBV27 and J usage is TRBJ2-1; 7 bases are a match to TRBD1. J was trimmed by 1 base and V by 6 bases; bases with no gene match: 0. The germline V gene encodes CDR1 MNHEY and CDR2 SMNVEV (reference sequence). The CDR3 loop spans 13 amino acids. The CDR3 sequence: CASSRGSYNEQFF. The CDR3 bases are TGTGCCAGCAGCAGGGGGTCCTACAATGAGCAGTTCTTC.

The table lists this clone with a count of one. V usage is TRBV7-8 and J usage is TRBJ2-2; 8 nucleotides match TRBD2. Per the germline V gene, CDR1 is SGHVS and CDR2 is FQNEAQ. This CDR3 is built from 18 residues. The J segment lost 0 bases and the V segment lost 1 base, leaving 7 bases of the junction unmatched. CDR3 loop: CASSLELLAGTNTGELFF. The CDR3 coding sequence is TGTGCCAGCAGCTTAGAGTTGCTAGCGGGTACGAACACCGGGGAGCTGTTTTTT.

The chain carries TRBV2 and TRBJ2-1; D is unresolved. The germline CDR1 and CDR2 sequences are SNHLY and FYNNEI. CDR3 size: 15 residues. Trimming left V 3 bases short and J 5 bases short, with 14 bases between. The CDR3 sequence is CASSDLRILDNEQFF. CDR3 sequence (DNA): TGTGCCAGCAGTGATCTCCGGATTTTAGACAATGAGCAGTTCTTC.

The V call is TRBV6-5, the J call TRBJ1-2; no definite D call. V was clipped by 2 bases and J by 2 bases, with 9 bases between them. Looked up from germline, CDR1 is MNHEY and CDR2 is SVGAGI. This CDR3 is built from 14 residues. In nucleotides, the CDR3 is TGTGCCAGCAGTTACGAGGAGGGCAACTATGGCTACACCTTC. Translated: CASSYEEGNYGYTF.

CDR3: CASSLPRTGPEETQYF. The CDR3 DNA is TGTGCCAGCAGCTTGCCCCGGACAGGGCCCGAGGAGACCCAGTACTTC. This sequence joins TRBV5-8 and TRBJ2-5; 8 bases agree with TRBD1. Germline CDR1 is SGHTS and CDR2 is YDEGEE. The CDR3 length is 16 residues. V was clipped by 1 base and J by 5 bases; unmatched bases: 10.